The 23 T cell receptor beta chains below come from one sample, sequenced in a study of cytomegalovirus exposure and HLA in healthy donors. PCR involved 60 Vbeta and 13 Jbeta primers. The assay was immunoSEQ multiplex PCR, and TCRdb's table has in-frame clones only and misses some. Of about 120,000 clones listed, roughly 80% are singletons. Sequences were obtained from PBMCs. All receptors derive from a man aged 30 to 45 in good health and CMV-seropositive.

The J gene is TRBJ2-1, the V gene TRBV6-6; D call uncertain. The ends were cut back, 0 bases at V and 10 bases at J, with 13 bases in the middle. From germline, CDR1 is MNHNY and CDR2 SVGAGI (reference sequence). The CDR3 is 14 residues long. CDR3 loop: CASSYSIEASEQFF. The CDR3 DNA follows: TGTGCCAGCAGTTACTCGATAGAAGCTTCGGAGCAGTTCTTC.

The sample holds a few counts of this clone. This chain uses TRBV6-4 with TRBJ1-1; TRBD1 agrees at 7 bases. Germline-derived CDR1 and CDR2 are MRHNA and SNTAGT. The CDR3 spans 13 residues. With V trimmed by 6 bases and J by 9 bases, 10 bases remained unmatched. The CDR3 nucleotides are TGTGCCAGCAGCGCCGAGGGACAGACAAAAGCTTTCTTT. This translates into CASSAEGQTKAFF.

The chain recombines TRBV7-6 with TRBJ2-1, with D tentatively TRBD1 (5 bases). V lost 0 bases and J lost 1, with 7 bases in between. The CDR3 is made up of 15 amino acids. Germline V CDR1 and CDR2: SGHVS, FNYEAQ. The CDR3 sequence: CASSLAQGSYNEQFF. The CDR3 bases are TGTGCCAGCAGCTTAGCCCAGGGTTCCTACAATGAGCAGTTCTTC.

The V and J genes are TRBV27 and TRBJ2-1; 8 bases agree with TRBD1. Germline trimming cut 3 bases from V and 9 bases from J; bases unmatched to any gene: 4. The CDR3 extends over 13 amino acids. Germline lookup yields CDR1 MNHEY and CDR2 SMNVEV (reference sequence). CDR3 in DNA: TGTGCCAGCAGTTTGACAGGGGTGGGTGAGCAGTTCTTC. Amino acid sequence: CASSLTGVGEQFF.

Concerning this clone itself: Different DNA sequences within this sample yield the same CDR3. The J gene is TRBJ2-2, the V gene TRBV5-1; D is uncertain. Germline values: CDR1 SGHRS, CDR2 YFSETQ. The length of the CDR3 is 14 residues. Trimming left V 1 base short and J 1 base short, with 5 bases between. This CDR3 reads CASSLRGNTGELFF. The CDR3 DNA follows: TGCGCCAGCAGCTTGAGAGGGAACACCGGGGAGCTGTTTTTT.

The chain has TRBV19 and TRBJ2-7; TRBD1 agrees at 9 bases. CDR1 LNHDA and CDR2 SQIVND come from the germline V gene (reference sequence). This CDR3 spans 13 amino acids. Germline trimming cut 5 bases from V and 6 bases from J; bases unmatched to any gene: 5. The CDR3 DNA is TGTGCCAGTAGTCCTGGGACAGGGAGCGAGCAGTACTTC. Encoded protein: CASSPGTGSEQYF.

The DNA for the CDR3 is TGCGCCAGCAGCCAAGATTGGCGGTATAACACTGAAGCTTTCTTT. Protein: CASSQDWRYNTEAFF. The chain has TRBV4-1 and TRBJ1-1; the D is unclear. Per germline, CDR1 MGHRA and CDR2 YSYEKL. The V end was cut by 0 bases, the J end by 2 bases, with 10 bases between. The CDR3 consists of 15 residues.

This chain connects TRBV5-6 to TRBJ2-5; 8 bases match TRBD1. V lost 2 bases and J lost 1; bases outside the gene matches: 1. In germline, CDR1 is SGHDT, CDR2 YYEEEE. This CDR3 is built from 14 residues. The CDR3 DNA sequence: TGTGCCAGCAGCTTTACAGGGGGCCAAGAGACCCAGTACTTC. Translation: CASSFTGGQETQYF.

The chain combines TRBV7-6 with TRBJ1-2, with D perhaps TRBD1 (6 bases). Trimming removed 5 bases at V and 8 bases at J, with 18 bases between. The CDR3 is made up of 14 amino acids. CDR1 is SGHVS, CDR2 FNYEAQ, per germline. CDR3: CASSPGHVLRGYTF. Written as DNA, the CDR3 is TGTGCCAGCAGCCCGGGACATGTCCTAAGGGGCTACACCTTC.

This clone occurred a few times. The chain joins TRBV13 to TRBJ2-7; 9 bases match TRBD2. CDR1 is PRHDT and CDR2 is FYEKMQ in the germline V gene (reference sequence). V trimming: 6 bases; J trimming: 1 base; junction bases outside the gene matches: 7. CDR3 length: 15 residues. The CDR3 loop is CASSNRLAASYEQYF. The DNA for the CDR3 is TGTGCCAGCAGTAATAGACTAGCGGCTTCCTACGAGCAGTACTTC.

The chain combines TRBV5-4 with TRBJ1-4; weak D call: TRBD1 (5 bases). From germline, CDR1 is SGHNT and CDR2 YYREEE (reference sequence). CDR3 length: 14 amino acids. Trimming removed 0 bases at V and 4 bases at J, with 7 bases between. The CDR3 DNA reads TGTGCCAGCAGCTTGGGGACAAGTAATGAAAAACTGTTTTTT. This encodes CASSLGTSNEKLFF.

This sequence joins TRBV11-2 and TRBJ2-7; possible D gene TRBD2, 6 bases. Per the germline V gene, CDR1 is SGHAT and CDR2 is FQNNGV. Trimming stripped 8 bases from V and 2 bases from J, with 13 bases between. The length of the CDR3 is 13 residues. The CDR3 DNA follows: TGTGCCAGCTCTGTCGGGGGAACCTACGAGCAGTACTTC. Translating gives CASSVGGTYEQYF.

The chain combines TRBV11-2 with TRBJ2-7; possible D gene TRBD1, 5 bases. V dropped 5 bases and J dropped 0 bases, with 14 bases sitting between them. CDR3 length: 15 residues. Germline lookup yields CDR1 SGHAT and CDR2 FQNNGV. The CDR3 spells CASSVSRALSYEQYF. The CDR3 region has the DNA TGTGCCAGCAGCGTATCCAGGGCTCTCTCCTACGAGCAGTACTTC.

The chain combines TRBV29-1 with TRBJ2-7, with a possible D match to TRBD1 (7 bases). Germline CDR1 is SQVTM and CDR2 is ANQGSEA. CDR3 length equals 14 residues. V lost 3 bases and J lost 5, with 17 bases in between. The chain's CDR3 is CSVEEGQGVHEQYF. The CDR3 DNA follows: TGCAGCGTTGAGGAGGGTCAGGGGGTACACGAGCAGTACTTC.

V gene TRBV10-3 combines with J gene TRBJ2-1; 8 bases match TRBD2. This CDR3 has 16 residues. After removal of 0 bases from V and 4 bases from J, the junction contained 5 bases not matched to a gene. Germline values: CDR1 ENHRY, CDR2 SYGVKD. The CDR3 sequence: CAISESGVAGYNEQFF. CDR3 DNA: TGTGCCATCAGTGAGTCGGGAGTAGCGGGATACAATGAGCAGTTCTTC.

In its sample, this clone was seen a few times. The CDR3 nucleotides read TGTGCCAGCAGCTTGCCTAGCGGGAGTGTCTACGAGCAGTACTTC. Translating gives CASSLPSGSVYEQYF. The chain joins TRBV5-4 to TRBJ2-7; 10 bases agree with TRBD2. The length of the CDR3 is 15 residues. The junction had 4 bases not matched to a gene; V was cut back by 1 base and J by 3 bases. CDR1 SGHNT and CDR2 YYREEE come from the germline V gene (reference sequence).

J is TRBJ2-1 and V is TRBV28; 11 nucleotides agree with TRBD2. The V and J ends lost 8 bases and 4 bases, in that order; junction bases with no gene match: 7. The CDR3 extends over 15 amino acids. The germline V gene has CDR1 MDHEN and CDR2 SYDVKM. CDR3 in amino acids: CASGPGTSGYNEQFF. As DNA, the CDR3 is TGTGCCAGCGGCCCTGGGACTAGCGGATACAATGAGCAGTTCTTC.

The genes are TRBV5-6 and TRBJ2-7; 13 nucleotides line up with TRBD2. The CDR3 extends over 15 amino acids. V shed 3 bases and J 3 bases; nucleotides not matched to a gene: 3. From germline, CDR1 is SGHDT and CDR2 YYEEEE. CDR3 residues: CASSSGLAGVYEQYF. CDR3 DNA sequence: TGTGCCAGCAGCTCCGGACTAGCGGGAGTCTACGAGCAGTACTTC.

V and J are TRBV5-6 and TRBJ2-5; possibly TRBD1 for D (6 bases). The germline gives CDR1 SGHDT, CDR2 YYEEEE. Deletions cut 1 base from V and 2 bases from J, with 9 bases between. CDR3 length: 14 residues. DNA for the CDR3: TGTGCCAGCAGCTTGAGGGGGATTCAAGAGACCCAGTACTTC. Translated, it gives CASSLRGIQETQYF.

The table lists this clone with a count of one. V gene TRBV19 combines with J gene TRBJ2-7; 7 bases are shared with TRBD2. The V and J ends lost 5 bases and 3 bases, in that order; junction bases with no gene match: 13. CDR1 is LNHDA, CDR2 SQIVND, per germline (reference sequence). The CDR3 consists of 16 residues. The CDR3 DNA reads as TGTGCCAGTAGTCAGTCGGGAGGCCCAACACTCTACGAGCAGTACTTC. It translates to CASSQSGGPTLYEQYF.

The chain uses TRBV7-9 and TRBJ1-2, with 8 bases matching TRBD1. This CDR3 has 15 amino acids. CDR1 SEHNR and CDR2 FQNEAQ come from the germline V gene (reference sequence). V shed 1 base, J shed 7 bases, and the junction held 8 bases outside the gene matches. The chain's CDR3 is CASSLGSAGGRGYTF. As DNA, the CDR3 is TGTGCCAGCAGCTTAGGGTCGGCAGGGGGCCGTGGCTACACCTTC. Full variable domain (rest looked up from reference TRBV7-9 and TRBJ1-2): DTGVSQNPRHKITKRGQNVTFRCDPISEHNRLYWYRQTLGQGPEFLTYFQNEAQLEKSRLLSDRFSAERPKGSFSTLEIQRTEQGDSAMYLCASSLGSAGGRGYTFGSGTRLTVV.

This clone was found a few times. This sequence joins TRBV20-1 and TRBJ2-2, with D unclear. Germline CDR1 is DFQATT and CDR2 is SNEGSKA (reference sequence). CDR3 length: 11 residues. V lost 3 bases, J lost 4 bases, and 3 bases lay in between. The CDR3 protein is CSASGTGELFF. CDR3 nucleotide sequence: TGCAGTGCTAGCGGCACCGGGGAGCTGTTTTTT.

The chain uses TRBV18 and TRBJ2-7; 7 nucleotides match TRBD2. This CDR3 comprises 14 residues. Per germline, CDR1 KGHSH and CDR2 LQKENI. Trimming cost V 4 bases and J 1 base; bases outside gene matches: 4. The DNA of the CDR3 is TGTGCCAGCTCACTACCCGGGAGGTCCTACGAGCAGTACTTC. Amino acids: CASSLPGRSYEQYF.